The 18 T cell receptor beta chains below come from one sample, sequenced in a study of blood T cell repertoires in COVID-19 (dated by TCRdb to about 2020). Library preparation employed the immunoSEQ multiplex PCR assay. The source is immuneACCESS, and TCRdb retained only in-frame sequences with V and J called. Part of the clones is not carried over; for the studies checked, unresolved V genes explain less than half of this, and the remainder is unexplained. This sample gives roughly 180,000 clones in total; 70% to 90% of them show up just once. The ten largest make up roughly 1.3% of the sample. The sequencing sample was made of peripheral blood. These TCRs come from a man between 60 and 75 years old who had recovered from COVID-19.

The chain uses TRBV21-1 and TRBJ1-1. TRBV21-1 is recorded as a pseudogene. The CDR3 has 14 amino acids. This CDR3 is CASSKKRSNTEAFF. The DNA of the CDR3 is TGTGCCAGCAGCAAAAAACGGTCCAACACTGAAGCTTTCTTT.

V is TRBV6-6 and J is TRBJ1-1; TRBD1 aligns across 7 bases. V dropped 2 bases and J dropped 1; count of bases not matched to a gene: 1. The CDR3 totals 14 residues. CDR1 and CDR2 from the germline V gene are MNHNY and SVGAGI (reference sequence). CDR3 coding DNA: TGTGCCAGCAGTTACCAGGGGGGGAACACTGAAGCTTTCTTT. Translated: CASSYQGGNTEAFF.

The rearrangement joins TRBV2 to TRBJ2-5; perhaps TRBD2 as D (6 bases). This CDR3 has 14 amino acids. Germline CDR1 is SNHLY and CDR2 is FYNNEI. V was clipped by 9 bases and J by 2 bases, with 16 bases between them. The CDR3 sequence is CASHYFGGQETQYF. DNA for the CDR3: TGTGCCAGTCACTACTTCGGGGGACAAGAGACCCAGTACTTC. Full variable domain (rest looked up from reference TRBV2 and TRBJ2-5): EPEVTQTPSHQVTQMGQEVILRCVPISNHLYFYWYRQILGQKVEFLVSFYNNEISEKSEIFDDQFSVERPDGSNFTLKIRSTKLEDSAMYFCASHYFGGQETQYFGPGTRLLVL.

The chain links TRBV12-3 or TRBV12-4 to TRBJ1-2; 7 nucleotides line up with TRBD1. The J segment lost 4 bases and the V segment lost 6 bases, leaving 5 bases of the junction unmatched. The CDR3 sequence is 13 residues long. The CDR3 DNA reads TGTGCCAGCAGGCCAGGGGGTAGCTATGGCTACACCTTC. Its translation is CASRPGGSYGYTF.

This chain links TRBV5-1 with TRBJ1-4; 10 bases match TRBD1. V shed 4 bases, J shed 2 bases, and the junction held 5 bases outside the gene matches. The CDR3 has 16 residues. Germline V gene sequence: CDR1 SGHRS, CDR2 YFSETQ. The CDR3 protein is CASSRTGGETNEKLFF. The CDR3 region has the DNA TGCGCCAGCAGCCGGACAGGGGGGGAGACTAATGAAAAACTGTTTTTT.

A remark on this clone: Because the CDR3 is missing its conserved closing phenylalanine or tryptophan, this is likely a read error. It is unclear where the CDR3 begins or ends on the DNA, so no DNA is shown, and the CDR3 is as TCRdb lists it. Here the CDR3 reads CARSSPTERTPIS. J is TRBJ2-3 and V is TRBV5-3; TRBD2, as called in the table, went unchecked against the DNA. TRBV5-3 is treated as an ORF (open reading frame) with a function not yet certain. The CDR3 is 13 amino acids in total, end residues counted.

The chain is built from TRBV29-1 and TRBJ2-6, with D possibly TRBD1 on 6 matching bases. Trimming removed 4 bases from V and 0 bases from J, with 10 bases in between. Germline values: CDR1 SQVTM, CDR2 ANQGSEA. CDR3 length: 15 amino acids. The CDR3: CSVGQVYSGANVLTF. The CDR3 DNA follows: TGCAGCGTTGGACAGGTCTACTCTGGGGCCAACGTCCTGACTTTC.

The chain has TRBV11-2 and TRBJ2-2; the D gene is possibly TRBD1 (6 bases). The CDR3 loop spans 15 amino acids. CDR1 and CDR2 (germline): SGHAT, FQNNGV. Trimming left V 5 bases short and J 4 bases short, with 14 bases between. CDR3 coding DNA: TGTGCCAGCAGCCCGACAGGTTCCGCCACCGGGGAGCTGTTTTTT. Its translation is CASSPTGSATGELFF.

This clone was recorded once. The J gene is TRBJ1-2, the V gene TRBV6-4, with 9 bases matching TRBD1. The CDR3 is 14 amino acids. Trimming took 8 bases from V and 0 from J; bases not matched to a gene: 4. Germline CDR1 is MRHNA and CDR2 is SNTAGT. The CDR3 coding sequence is TGTGCCAGCGATGGACAGGGGACTAACTATGGCTACACCTTC. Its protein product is CASDGQGTNYGYTF.

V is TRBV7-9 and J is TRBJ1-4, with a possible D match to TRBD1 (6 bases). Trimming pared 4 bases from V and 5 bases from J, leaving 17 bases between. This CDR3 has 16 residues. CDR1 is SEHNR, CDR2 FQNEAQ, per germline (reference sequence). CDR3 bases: TGTGCCAGCAGCTCCCGTCGCGGGGGGACAAATGAAAAACTGTTTTTT. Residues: CASSSRRGGTNEKLFF.

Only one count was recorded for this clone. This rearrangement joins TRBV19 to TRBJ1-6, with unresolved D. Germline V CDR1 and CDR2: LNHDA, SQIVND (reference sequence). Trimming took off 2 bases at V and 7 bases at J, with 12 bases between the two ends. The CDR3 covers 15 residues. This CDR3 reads CASSINGDTNSPLHF. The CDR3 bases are TGTGCCAGTAGTATAAATGGAGATACCAATTCACCCCTCCACTTT.

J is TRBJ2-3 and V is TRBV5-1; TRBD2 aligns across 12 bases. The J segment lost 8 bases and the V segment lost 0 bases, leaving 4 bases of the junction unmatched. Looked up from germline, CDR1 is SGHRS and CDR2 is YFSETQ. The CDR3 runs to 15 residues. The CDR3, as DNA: TGCGCCAGCAGCTTGGCTAGCGGGGGGGCAGGTACGCAGTATTTT. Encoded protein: CASSLASGGAGTQYF.

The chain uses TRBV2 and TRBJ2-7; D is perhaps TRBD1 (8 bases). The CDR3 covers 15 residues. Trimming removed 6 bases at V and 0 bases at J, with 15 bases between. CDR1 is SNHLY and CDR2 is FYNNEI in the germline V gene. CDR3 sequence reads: CASSGQGGGSYEQYF. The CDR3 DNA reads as TGTGCCAGCAGCGGACAGGGAGGGGGCTCCTACGAGCAGTACTTC. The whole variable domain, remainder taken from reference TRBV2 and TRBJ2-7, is EPEVTQTPSHQVTQMGQEVILRCVPISNHLYFYWYRQILGQKVEFLVSFYNNEISEKSEIFDDQFSVERPDGSNFTLKIRSTKLEDSAMYFCASSGQGGGSYEQYFGPGTRLTVT.

The CDR3 loop is CASSPGTEYSPLHF. As DNA, the CDR3 is TGTGCCAGCAGCCCAGGGACAGAGTATTCACCCCTCCACTTT. The chain carries TRBV7-3 and TRBJ1-6, with 7 bases fitting TRBD1. V lost 5 bases, J lost 8 bases, and 6 bases stayed unmatched. The CDR3 extends over 14 amino acids. The V gene's germline CDR1 is SGHTA and CDR2 FQGTGA. Supplemented by reference TRBV7-3 and TRBJ1-6, the full variable domain reads GAGVSQTPSNKVTEKGKYVELRCDPISGHTALYWYRQSLGQGPEFLIYFQGTGAADDSGLPNDRFFAVRPEGSVSTLKIQRTERGDSAVYLCASSPGTEYSPLHFGNGTRLTVT.

The CDR3 is CASSINRRNSNQPQHF. In DNA form, the CDR3 reads TGTGCCAGTAGTATAAACAGGAGAAATAGCAATCAGCCCCAGCATTTT. The V and J genes are TRBV19 and TRBJ1-5, with a tentative D call TRBD1 (5 bases). The CDR3 totals 16 residues. Trimming took off 2 bases at V and 0 bases at J, with 11 bases between the two ends. From germline, CDR1 is LNHDA and CDR2 SQIVND (reference sequence).

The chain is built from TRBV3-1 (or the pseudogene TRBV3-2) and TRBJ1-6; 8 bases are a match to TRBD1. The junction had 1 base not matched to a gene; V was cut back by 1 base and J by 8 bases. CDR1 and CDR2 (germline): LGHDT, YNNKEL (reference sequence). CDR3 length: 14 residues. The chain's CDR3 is CASSQARGHSPLHF. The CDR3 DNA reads TGTGCCAGCAGCCAAGCCAGGGGGCATTCACCCCTCCACTTT.

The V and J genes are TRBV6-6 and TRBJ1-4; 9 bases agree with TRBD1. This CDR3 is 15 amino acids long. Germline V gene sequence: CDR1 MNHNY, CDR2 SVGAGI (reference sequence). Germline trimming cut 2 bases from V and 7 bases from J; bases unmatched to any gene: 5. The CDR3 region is CASSYPQGASEKLFF. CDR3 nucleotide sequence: TGTGCCAGCAGTTACCCACAGGGGGCTAGTGAAAAACTGTTTTTT.

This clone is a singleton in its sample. The CDR3 reads CASSGVSPGRQGNYGYTF. CDR3 nucleotides: TGTGCCAGCAGCGGGGTCAGCCCTGGTCGACAGGGGAACTATGGCTACACCTTC. The V gene is TRBV9, the J gene TRBJ1-2, with TRBD1 identical over 8 bases. The CDR3 is 18 residues long. Germline CDR1 SGDLS, CDR2 YYNGEE. V trimming: 3 bases; J trimming: 2 bases; junction bases outside the gene matches: 15.